This T cell receptor (beta chain) is drawn from a study of shared clonotypes between healthy human individuals. CD45RO-negative, CCR7-positively selected cells formed the naive CD8 fraction, excluding terminally differentiated effector memory CD45RA+ cells. Only in-frame clones appear in the TCRdb table, and some are missing; sequencing was by immunoSEQ multiplex PCR. The sample lists 450,000 to 700,000 clones; roughly 96% were seen once. The CDR3 has 15 residues. The germline V gene has CDR1 MNHEY and CDR2 SMNVEV (reference sequence). V was clipped by 5 bases and J by 3 bases; unmatched bases: 6. The clonotype comes from a woman aged 25 to 45 in good health. Source material: naive CD8+ T cells sorted from blood. The J gene is TRBJ1-5, the V gene TRBV27; 8 nucleotides line up with TRBD1. In nucleotides, the CDR3 is TGTGCCAGCAGTCCAGGGGGCGGGGCCAATCAGCCCCAGCATTTT. This gives the protein CASSPGGGANQPQHF.